This T cell receptor beta chain was captured by sequencing in a study of blood T cell repertoires in COVID-19. Study information: There were acute and convalescent COVID-19 samples, and they came from the United States, Italy and Spain.

Assay: immunoSEQ multiplex PCR; the TCRdb copy retains only in-frame clones and omits some. Of 200,000 to 300,000 clones in the sample, approximately 84% were seen once. The sequence derives from a man aged 50-59 years with acute or convalescent COVID-19. The sequencing sample was made of peripheral blood.

This CDR3 reads CASSYSRGDGSYEQYF. In DNA form, the CDR3 reads TGTGCCAGCAGTTACAGTCGTGGAGACGGATCCTACGAGCAGTACTTC. The chain couples TRBV6-6 to TRBJ2-7; D remains ambiguous. The germline V and J ends were trimmed by 2 bases and 1 base, with 15 bases remaining between them. The germline gives CDR1 MNHNY, CDR2 SVGAGI (reference sequence). This CDR3 is 16 amino acids long.